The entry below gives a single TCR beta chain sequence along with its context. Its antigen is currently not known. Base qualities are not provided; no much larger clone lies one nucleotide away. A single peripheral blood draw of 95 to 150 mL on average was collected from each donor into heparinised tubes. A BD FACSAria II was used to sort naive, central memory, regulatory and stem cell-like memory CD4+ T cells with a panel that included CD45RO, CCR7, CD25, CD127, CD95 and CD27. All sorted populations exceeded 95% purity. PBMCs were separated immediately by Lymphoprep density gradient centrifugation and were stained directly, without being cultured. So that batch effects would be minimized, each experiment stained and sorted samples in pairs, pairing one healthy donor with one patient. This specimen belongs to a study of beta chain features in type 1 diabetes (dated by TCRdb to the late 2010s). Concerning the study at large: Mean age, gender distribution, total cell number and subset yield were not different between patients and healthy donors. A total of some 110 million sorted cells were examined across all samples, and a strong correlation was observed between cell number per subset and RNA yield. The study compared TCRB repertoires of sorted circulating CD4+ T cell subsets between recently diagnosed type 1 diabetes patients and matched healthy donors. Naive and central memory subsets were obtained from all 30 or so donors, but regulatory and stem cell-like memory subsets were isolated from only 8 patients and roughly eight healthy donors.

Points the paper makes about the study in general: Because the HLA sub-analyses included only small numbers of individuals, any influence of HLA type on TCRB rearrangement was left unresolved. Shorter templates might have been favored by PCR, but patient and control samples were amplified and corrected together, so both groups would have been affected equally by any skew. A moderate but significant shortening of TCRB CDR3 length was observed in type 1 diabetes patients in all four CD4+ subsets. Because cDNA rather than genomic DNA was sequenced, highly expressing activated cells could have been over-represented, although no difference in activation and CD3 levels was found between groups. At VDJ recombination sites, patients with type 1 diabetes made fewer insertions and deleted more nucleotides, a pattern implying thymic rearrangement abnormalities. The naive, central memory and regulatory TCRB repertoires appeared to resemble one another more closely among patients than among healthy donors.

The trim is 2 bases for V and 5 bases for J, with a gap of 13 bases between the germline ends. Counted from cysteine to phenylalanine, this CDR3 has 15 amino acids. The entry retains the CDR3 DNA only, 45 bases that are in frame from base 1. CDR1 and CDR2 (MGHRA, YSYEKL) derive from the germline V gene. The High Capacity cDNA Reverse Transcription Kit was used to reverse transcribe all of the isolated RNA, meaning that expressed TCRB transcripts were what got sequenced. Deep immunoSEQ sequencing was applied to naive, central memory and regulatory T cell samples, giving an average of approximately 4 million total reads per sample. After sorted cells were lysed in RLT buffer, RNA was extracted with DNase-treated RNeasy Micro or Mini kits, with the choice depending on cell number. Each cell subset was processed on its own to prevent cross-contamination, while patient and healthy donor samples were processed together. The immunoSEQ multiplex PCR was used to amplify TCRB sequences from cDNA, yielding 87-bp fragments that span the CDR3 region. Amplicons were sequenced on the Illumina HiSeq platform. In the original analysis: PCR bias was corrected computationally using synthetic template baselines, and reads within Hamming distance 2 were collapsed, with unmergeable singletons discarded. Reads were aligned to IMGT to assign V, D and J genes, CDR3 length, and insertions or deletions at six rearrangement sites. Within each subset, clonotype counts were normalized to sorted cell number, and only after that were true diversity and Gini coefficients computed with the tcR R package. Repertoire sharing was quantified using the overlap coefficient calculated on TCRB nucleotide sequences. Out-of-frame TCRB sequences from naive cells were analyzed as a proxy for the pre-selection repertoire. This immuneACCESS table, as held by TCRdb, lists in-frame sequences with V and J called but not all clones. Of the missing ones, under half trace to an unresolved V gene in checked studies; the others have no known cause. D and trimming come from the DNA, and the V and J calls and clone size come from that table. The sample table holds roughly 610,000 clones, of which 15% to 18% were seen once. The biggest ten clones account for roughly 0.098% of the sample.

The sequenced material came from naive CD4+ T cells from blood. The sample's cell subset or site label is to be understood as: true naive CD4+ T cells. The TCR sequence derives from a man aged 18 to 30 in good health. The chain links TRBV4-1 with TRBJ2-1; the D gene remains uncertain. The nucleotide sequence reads TGCGCCAGCAGCCAACGAGTGGCAAGAGACAATGAGCAGTTCTTC. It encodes CASSQRVARDNEQFF.